A single sample is the source of the 27 T cell receptor beta chains below, sequenced in a study of cytomegalovirus exposure and HLA in healthy donors. The PCR ran on 60 Vbeta and 13 Jbeta primers. Using immunoSEQ multiplex PCR, the repertoire was profiled, and TCRdb retains in-frame clones only, with some absent. The sample has 110,000 to 150,000 clones, nearly 10% seen once. Sample: PBMCs. All receptors come from a man between 45 and 60 years old in good health and CMV-seronegative.

This clone was counted a few times. The chain has TRBV19 and TRBJ1-2, with TRBD1 matching over 7 bases. Trimming at V came to 3 bases and at J to 8 bases, leaving 9 bases not matched to a gene. The CDR3 consists of 14 residues. CDR1 and CDR2 (germline): LNHDA, SQIVND (reference sequence). This CDR3 is CASSMVRGQGGYTF. The CDR3 DNA sequence: TGTGCCAGTAGTATGGTAAGGGGGCAAGGCGGCTACACCTTC.

The V call is TRBV28, the J call TRBJ1-1; TRBD1 matches at 8 bases. V lost 5 bases to trimming and J lost 6 bases; unmatched junction nucleotides: 11. Germline assignment: CDR1 MDHEN and CDR2 SYDVKM. This CDR3 spans 15 amino acids. CDR3 region: CASSLSPGGFAEAFF. The DNA of the CDR3 is TGTGCCAGCAGTCTATCGCCAGGGGGCTTCGCTGAAGCTTTCTTT. The full variable domain, completed using reference TRBV28 and TRBJ1-1, is DVKVTQSSRYLVKRTGEKVFLECVQDMDHENMFWYRQDPGLGLRLIYFSYDVKMKEKGDIPEGYSVSREKKERFSLILESASTNQTSMYLCASSLSPGGFAEAFFGQGTRLTVV.

By sample fraction, this clone is medium-sized. The V and J genes are TRBV10-3 and TRBJ2-7; 7 nucleotides match TRBD2. With V trimmed by 4 bases and J by 0 bases, 9 bases remained unmatched. CDR3 length: 16 amino acids. CDR1 is ENHRY and CDR2 is SYGVKD in the germline V gene. The CDR3 loop reads CAISGSGGTSSYEQYF. CDR3 bases: TGTGCCATCAGTGGATCCGGGGGGACGAGCTCCTACGAGCAGTACTTC.

The V gene is TRBV19, the J gene TRBJ2-3; D may be TRBD2 (5 bases). Germline V gene data show CDR1 as LNHDA and CDR2 as SQIVND (reference sequence). The CDR3 is made up of 15 amino acids. The germline V and J ends were trimmed by 5 bases and 3 bases, with 15 bases remaining between them. The CDR3: CASSPSGPTTDTQYF. CDR3 bases: TGTGCCAGTAGTCCAAGCGGTCCCACGACAGATACGCAGTATTTT.

This clone was counted only a few times. V gene TRBV10-3 combines with J gene TRBJ1-1; 7 bases match TRBD1. The length of the CDR3 is 14 residues. The junction had 5 bases not matched to a gene; V was cut back by 3 bases and J by 4 bases. CDR1 and CDR2 (germline): ENHRY, SYGVKD. CDR3 in amino acids: CAISEGGGGTEAFF. CDR3 nucleotides: TGTGCCATCAGTGAAGGAGGGGGCGGCACTGAAGCTTTCTTT.

The genes are TRBV19 and TRBJ2-1; a weak D match, TRBD1 (6 bases). The CDR3 consists of 13 residues. Germline V lookup: CDR1 LNHDA, CDR2 SQIVND (reference sequence). The ends were cut back, 8 bases at V and 5 bases at J, with 13 bases in the middle. The CDR3 DNA follows: TGTGCCAGTGCTCAGGGGACGAACAATGAGCAGTTCTTC. Translating it yields CASAQGTNNEQFF.

The chain is built from TRBV4-1 and TRBJ2-5; a weak D match, TRBD1 (6 bases). Trimming removed 4 bases at V and 5 bases at J, with 14 bases between. The germline CDR1 and CDR2 sequences are MGHRA and YSYEKL. The CDR3 spans 14 residues. The CDR3 DNA follows: TGCGCCAGCAGCCCCCAGGGGCTTAGGGAGACCCAGTACTTC. It encodes CASSPQGLRETQYF.

This clone has only a few counts. This chain connects TRBV2 to TRBJ2-3; possible D gene TRBD2, 6 bases. The V and J ends lost 3 bases and 7 bases respectively, with 17 bases between them. The CDR3 covers 15 residues. CDR1 is SNHLY, CDR2 FYNNEI, per germline. CDR3 sequence: CASSDVAAGHNTQYF. The CDR3 coding sequence is TGTGCCAGCAGTGACGTAGCTGCGGGGCATAATACGCAGTATTTT.

This sequence joins TRBV5-1 and TRBJ2-3, with TRBD2 as a possible D gene (5 bases). With 0 bases removed from V and 5 bases from J, the gap between germline ends came to 10 bases. CDR1 is SGHRS and CDR2 is YFSETQ in the germline V gene. This CDR3 is built from 14 residues. The CDR3 loop reads CASSLVSGIDTQYF. CDR3 DNA: TGCGCCAGCAGCTTGGTATCCGGGATAGATACGCAGTATTTT.

The genes are TRBV19 and TRBJ1-1, with TRBD1 as a possible D gene (5 bases). The CDR3 is 16 amino acids. Germline CDR1 LNHDA, CDR2 SQIVND (reference sequence). V was shortened by 7 bases and J by 1 base, with 19 bases between the two germline ends. In DNA form, the CDR3 reads TGTGCCAGTACCCAGCCCCTCGCCGGGGGGAACACTGAAGCTTTCTTT. Amino acid sequence: CASTQPLAGGNTEAFF.

This clone was seen more than once but under ten times. V usage is TRBV6-5 and J usage is TRBJ1-4; 8 nucleotides line up with TRBD1. There are 13 residues in the CDR3. V lost 6 bases and J lost 8; bases outside the gene matches: 5. Germline V gene data show CDR1 as MNHEY and CDR2 as SVGAGI. The CDR3 here is CASRTTGGEKLFF. CDR3 DNA sequence: TGTGCCAGCAGAACAACAGGGGGAGAAAAACTGTTTTTT.

The gene calls are TRBV11-2 and TRBJ2-2; TRBD1 agrees at 7 bases. CDR3 length: 17 amino acids. V gave up 7 bases and J gave up 1 base; unmatched junction bases: 12. CDR1 is SGHAT and CDR2 is FQNNGV in the germline V gene. Written as DNA, the CDR3 is TGTGCCAGCACTACTCAAGGGGGCCGAATGAACACCGGGGAGCTGTTTTTT. Amino acid sequence: CASTTQGGRMNTGELFF. Looking up the rest from reference TRBV11-2 and TRBJ2-2 gives the full variable domain: EAGVAQSPRYKIIEKRQSVAFWCNPISGHATLYWYQQILGQGPKLLIQFQNNGVVDDSQLPKDRFSAERLKGVDSTLKIQPAKLEDSAVYLCASTTQGGRMNTGELFFGEGSRLTVL.

This clone occurred once. The chain has TRBV6-1 and TRBJ2-1, with 8 bases aligning to TRBD1. CDR1 is MNHNS and CDR2 is SASEGT in the germline V gene. Trimming cost V 5 bases and J 10 bases; bases outside gene matches: 7. This CDR3 has 13 residues. This chain's CDR3 is CASSRTGLAEQFF. In DNA form, the CDR3 reads TGTGCCAGCAGTAGGACAGGGCTCGCGGAGCAGTTCTTC.

The genes are TRBV2 and TRBJ1-5; tentative D call: TRBD1 (6 bases). The V gene lost 5 bases and the J gene lost 3 bases, with 8 bases spanning the gap. This CDR3 is 13 amino acids long. Germline CDR1 and CDR2: SNHLY and FYNNEI. CDR3 loop: CASSTGFNQPQHF. In DNA form, the CDR3 reads TGTGCCAGCAGTACAGGGTTCAATCAGCCCCAGCATTTT. Filled out from reference TRBV2 and TRBJ1-5, the complete variable domain reads EPEVTQTPSHQVTQMGQEVILRCVPISNHLYFYWYRQILGQKVEFLVSFYNNEISEKSEIFDDQFSVERPDGSNFTLKIRSTKLEDSAMYFCASSTGFNQPQHFGDGTRLSIL.

The V call is TRBV6-1, the J call TRBJ1-5; 8 positions agree with TRBD1. This CDR3 is built from 13 residues. CDR1 and CDR2 (germline): MNHNS, SASEGT. With 3 bases clipped from V and 6 bases from J, the junction kept 1 base outside the gene matches. CDR3 sequence: CASSETGVQPQHF. In DNA, the CDR3 is TGTGCCAGCAGTGAGACAGGGGTTCAGCCCCAGCATTTT.

The CDR3 is CASSEGRQSNSNQPQHF. CDR3 DNA sequence: TGTGCCAGCAGTGAAGGGCGGCAGTCTAATAGCAATCAGCCCCAGCATTTT. This chain links TRBV6-1 with TRBJ1-5; D uncertain. This CDR3 region has 17 residues. Germline CDR1 reads MNHNS; CDR2 reads SASEGT. V lost 1 base and J lost 0, with 13 bases in between.

The chain combines TRBV5-1 with TRBJ2-7; no definite D call. Between the trimmed V and J ends, which lost 0 bases and 2 bases, there was a span of 9 bases. CDR3 length: 14 residues. Germline CDR1 reads SGHRS; CDR2 reads YFSETQ. CDR3 region: CASSLDGGAYEQYF. DNA for the CDR3: TGCGCCAGCAGCTTGGACGGCGGAGCCTACGAGCAGTACTTC.

The chain employs TRBV7-2 and TRBJ1-2; a possible D gene is TRBD1 (5 bases). Germline V gives CDR1 SGHTA, CDR2 FQGNSA. V lost 1 base, J lost 3 bases, and 9 bases lay in between. The CDR3 covers 14 residues. The CDR3 spells CASSLVGGDYGYTF. The DNA for the CDR3 is TGTGCCAGCAGCTTAGTGGGAGGGGACTATGGCTACACCTTC. Full variable domain (rest looked up from reference TRBV7-2 and TRBJ1-2): GAGVSQSPSNKVTEKGKDVELRCDPISGHTALYWYRQSLGQGLEFLIYFQGNSAPDKSGLPSDRFSAERTGGSVSTLTIQRTQQEDSAVYLCASSLVGGDYGYTFGSGTRLTVV.

Only a few counts were recorded for this clone. The chain combines TRBV7-9 with TRBJ1-2, with TRBD1 matching 12 bases. This CDR3 is 17 amino acids long. Trimming took 4 bases from V and 4 from J; bases not matched to a gene: 10. From germline, CDR1 is SEHNR and CDR2 FQNEAQ (reference sequence). CDR3 DNA sequence: TGTGCCAGCAGCTCCTCCCGGGGACAGGGGGCCATCTATGGCTACACCTTC. Translation gives CASSSSRGQGAIYGYTF.

The CDR3 sequence: CASSNGNGYTF. The CDR3 DNA follows: TGTGCCAGCAGTAACGGGAATGGCTACACCTTC. This chain links TRBV6-5 with TRBJ1-2; D gene uncertain. Germline CDR1 and CDR2: MNHEY and SVGAGI. The ends were cut back, 5 bases at V and 6 bases at J, with 7 bases in the middle. This CDR3 is built from 11 residues.

This clone showed up just a few times. J is TRBJ2-7 and V is TRBV29-1, with 9 bases lining up with TRBD1. The CDR3 consists of 14 residues. Germline CDR1 SQVTM, CDR2 ANQGSEA. The ends lost 4 bases at V and 3 bases at J; junction bases unmatched: 7. The CDR3 reads CSVGERTGVYEQYF. CDR3 in DNA: TGCAGCGTTGGAGAAAGGACAGGGGTCTACGAGCAGTACTTC.

This clone was detected a few times. The rearrangement uses TRBV5-6 and TRBJ1-3; the D is unclear. This CDR3 region has 12 residues. Germline V CDR1 and CDR2: SGHDT, YYEEEE. V shed 2 bases and J shed 4 bases, with 4 bases lying between them. As DNA, the CDR3 is TGTGCCAGCAGCTTCGGGGGAAACACCATATATTTT. Residues: CASSFGGNTIYF. Full variable domain (remainder filled in from reference TRBV5-6 and TRBJ1-3): DAGVTQSPTHLIKTRGQQVTLRCSPKSGHDTVSWYQQALGQGPQFIFQYYEEEERQRGNFPDRFSGHQFPNYSSELNVNALLLGDSALYLCASSFGGNTIYFGEGSWLTVV.

V is TRBV9 and J is TRBJ2-5; a weak D match, TRBD2 (7 bases). V lost 0 bases and J 4 bases, leaving 16 bases between the germline ends. There are 16 residues in the CDR3. Germline assignment: CDR1 SGDLS and CDR2 YYNGEE. CDR3 protein: CASSVVGGGLGETQYF. The CDR3 nucleotides read TGTGCCAGCAGCGTAGTAGGGGGGGGCCTCGGAGAGACCCAGTACTTC.

The V call is TRBV5-1, the J call TRBJ2-1, with D perhaps matching TRBD2 (6 bases). Germline assignment: CDR1 SGHRS and CDR2 YFSETQ. V shed 0 bases and J shed 9 bases, with 13 bases lying between them. CDR3 length: 14 residues. The CDR3 region has the DNA TGCGCCAGCAGCTTGGAGCGGGTACCGGGTGAGCAGTTCTTC. Encoded protein: CASSLERVPGEQFF.

This clone appeared a few times. CDR3 sequence reads: CASTTGGPDTQYF. The CDR3 DNA is TGTGCCAGCACCACGGGAGGCCCAGATACGCAGTATTTT. The rearrangement uses TRBV28 and TRBJ2-3; 7 bases align to TRBD2. Germline-derived CDR1 and CDR2 are MDHEN and SYDVKM. Unmatched junction bases numbered 5, after V lost 7 bases and J lost 4 bases. There are 13 residues in the CDR3. Supplemented by reference TRBV28 and TRBJ2-3, the full variable domain reads DVKVTQSSRYLVKRTGEKVFLECVQDMDHENMFWYRQDPGLGLRLIYFSYDVKMKEKGDIPEGYSVSREKKERFSLILESASTNQTSMYLCASTTGGPDTQYFGPGTRLTVL.

CDR3 nucleotides: TGTGCCAGCAGCCCGGGGGGCGGCCAAGAGACCCAGTACTTC. This sequence encodes CASSPGGGQETQYF. The rearrangement joins TRBV7-6 to TRBJ2-5, with D possibly TRBD2 on 7 matching bases. CDR1 and CDR2 from the germline V gene are SGHVS and FNYEAQ. With 5 bases removed from V and 1 base from J, the gap between germline ends came to 11 bases. The CDR3 has 14 amino acids.

The chain uses TRBV7-9 and TRBJ1-5, with no clear D. This CDR3 contains 16 residues. Between the trimmed V and J ends, which lost 1 base and 4 bases, there was a span of 14 bases. Germline CDR1 SEHNR, CDR2 FQNEAQ (reference sequence). This CDR3 reads CASSLGAGRNNQPQHF. CDR3 coding DNA: TGTGCCAGCAGCTTAGGGGCGGGGAGGAATAATCAGCCCCAGCATTTT.